These 32 T cell receptor beta chains originate from one sample sequenced in a study of cytomegalovirus exposure and HLA in healthy donors. Use of 60 Vbeta and 13 Jbeta primers characterized the PCR. The protocol was immunoSEQ multiplex PCR, while the TCRdb copy is restricted to in-frame clones and leaves out a portion. The table includes more than 75,000 clones, just under 80% detected once. Sequenced sample: PBMCs. Receptors were obtained from a middle-aged woman in good health and CMV-seronegative.

This chain connects TRBV7-9 to TRBJ1-4; weak D call: TRBD1 (6 bases). The CDR3 consists of 14 residues. V was trimmed by 5 bases and J by 7 bases, leaving 14 bases between them. Germline V CDR1 and CDR2: SEHNR, FQNEAQ (reference sequence). DNA for the CDR3: TGTGCCAGCAGCCCCGGGACACTGGGTGAAAAACTGTTTTTT. Residues: CASSPGTLGEKLFF.

The CDR3, as DNA: TGTGCCAGCAGCGAGACTAGCGGGGGGGCTCGAGAGACCCAGTACTTC. This codes for CASSETSGGARETQYF. The chain employs TRBV5-4 and TRBJ2-5, with 14 bases identical to TRBD2. CDR3 length: 16 residues. Germline values: CDR1 SGHNT, CDR2 YYREEE (reference sequence). Trimming at V came to 4 bases and at J to 4 bases, leaving 6 bases not matched to a gene.

This clone was seen more than once but under ten times. This sequence joins TRBV7-9 and TRBJ1-1; D remains unclear. The CDR3 extends over 14 amino acids. Trimming shortened V by 5 bases and J by 5 bases, and 15 bases separated the two germline ends. Germline V CDR1 and CDR2: SEHNR, FQNEAQ (reference sequence). The CDR3 sequence is CASSTRTGDTEAFF. The CDR3 bases are TGTGCCAGCAGCACCCGAACGGGTGATACTGAAGCTTTCTTT.

The CDR3 spells CASSIQPTDQRSGNTIYF. As DNA, the CDR3 is TGCGCCAGCAGCATTCAGCCAACAGATCAACGCTCTGGAAACACCATATATTTT. The V call is TRBV5-1, the J call TRBJ1-3; D is undetermined. Germline CDR1 and CDR2: SGHRS and YFSETQ. The length of the CDR3 is 18 residues. The V gene lost 4 bases and the J gene lost 0 bases, with 20 bases spanning the gap. The full variable domain, in which reference TRBV5-1 and TRBJ1-3 provide the parts outside the CDR3, is KAGVTQTPRYLIKTRGQQVTLSCSPISGHRSVSWYQQTPGQGLQFLFEYFSETQRNKGNFPGRFSGRQFSNSRSEMNVSTLELGDSALYLCASSIQPTDQRSGNTIYFGEGSWLTVV.

The chain employs TRBV5-1 and TRBJ2-2; a weak D match, TRBD1 (6 bases). This CDR3 spans 16 amino acids. V dropped 0 bases and J dropped 5 bases, with 14 bases sitting between them. Looked up from germline, CDR1 is SGHRS and CDR2 is YFSETQ. The CDR3 DNA reads TGCGCCAGCAGCTTGGCCGGGACACCGGGAACCGGGGAGCTGTTTTTT. Protein product: CASSLAGTPGTGELFF.

This clone is a singleton in its sample. The V call is TRBV7-8, the J call TRBJ2-7; possibly TRBD1 for D (5 bases). Germline assignment: CDR1 SGHVS and CDR2 FQNEAQ. The CDR3 sequence is 16 residues long. Trimming cost V 8 bases and J 1 base, with 21 bases left between them. This CDR3 reads CASQLGQGSFSYEQYF. CDR3 sequence (DNA): TGTGCCAGCCAGCTAGGACAAGGGTCTTTTTCCTACGAGCAGTACTTC.

The chain is built from TRBV27 and TRBJ2-3; D is ambiguous. Germline-derived CDR1 and CDR2 are MNHEY and SMNVEV (reference sequence). Between the trimmed V and J ends, which lost 1 base and 3 bases, there was a span of 14 bases. CDR3 length equals 16 residues. Here the CDR3 reads CASSLFLSVRTDTQYF. CDR3 nucleotides: TGTGCCAGCAGTTTATTCTTGAGCGTGAGGACAGATACGCAGTATTTT.

The chain uses TRBV5-1 and TRBJ2-7; the D gene is possibly TRBD2 (6 bases). V was cut by 7 bases and J by 4 bases, with 21 bases left in between. Germline lookup yields CDR1 SGHRS and CDR2 YFSETQ. This CDR3 comprises 15 residues. CDR3 sequence: CASAPRGRSEYEQYF. In DNA form, the CDR3 reads TGCGCCAGCGCGCCGCGGGGCAGGTCGGAGTACGAGCAGTACTTC.

The genes are TRBV19 and TRBJ1-1; D may be TRBD1 (6 bases). The CDR3 totals 15 residues. Trimming left V 10 bases short and J 3 bases short, with 21 bases between. Germline assignment: CDR1 LNHDA and CDR2 SQIVND (reference sequence). CDR3 sequence (DNA): TGTGCCACTAGGGAGACAGGTACCGTCCACACTGAAGCTTTCTTT. This translates into CATRETGTVHTEAFF. The full variable domain, with the rest looked up from reference TRBV19 and TRBJ1-1, is DGGITQSPKYLFRKEGQNVTLSCEQNLNHDAMYWYRQDPGQGLRLIYYSQIVNDFQKGDIAEGYSVSREKKESFPLTVTSAQKNPTAFYLCATRETGTVHTEAFFGQGTRLTVV.

This clone has only a few counts. This chain connects TRBV13 to TRBJ2-7; 10 positions match TRBD2. The CDR3 is 17 residues long. CDR1 PRHDT and CDR2 FYEKMQ come from the germline V gene (reference sequence). With 2 bases clipped from V and 3 bases from J, the junction kept 10 bases outside the gene matches. CDR3 in amino acids: CASSLRFSGGPHYEQYF. CDR3 DNA: TGTGCCAGCAGCTTAAGGTTTAGCGGGGGGCCTCACTACGAGCAGTACTTC.

The J gene is TRBJ2-5, the V gene TRBV4-1; no firm D call. This CDR3 has 15 amino acids. Germline assignment: CDR1 MGHRA and CDR2 YSYEKL. V was clipped by 0 bases and J by 2 bases, with 10 bases between them. The CDR3 loop reads CASSQEGRIQETQYF. CDR3 sequence (DNA): TGCGCCAGCAGCCAAGAGGGCAGAATACAAGAGACCCAGTACTTC.

This chain joins TRBV19 and TRBJ2-7, with TRBD2 matching 9 bases. Germline loops: CDR1 LNHDA, CDR2 SQIVND (reference sequence). CDR3 length equals 15 residues. The trim removed 4 bases at V and 4 bases at J, leaving 8 bases unmatched. CDR3 region: CASSRIAGAAYEQYF. DNA for the CDR3: TGTGCCAGTAGTAGGATAGCGGGGGCGGCGTACGAGCAGTACTTC. Variable domain in full (rest from reference TRBV19 and TRBJ2-7): DGGITQSPKYLFRKEGQNVTLSCEQNLNHDAMYWYRQDPGQGLRLIYYSQIVNDFQKGDIAEGYSVSREKKESFPLTVTSAQKNPTAFYLCASSRIAGAAYEQYFGPGTRLTVT.

The rearrangement links TRBV5-1 to TRBJ1-1; D is unclear. Per germline, CDR1 SGHRS and CDR2 YFSETQ. This CDR3 comprises 14 residues. V lost 1 base and J lost 1, with 8 bases in between. The CDR3 region has the DNA TGCGCCAGCAGCTTGTACGGGAAGAACACTGAAGCTTTCTTT. Protein sequence: CASSLYGKNTEAFF.

The CDR3 protein is CASHRNTGELFF. The CDR3 DNA reads as TGTGCCTCCCACAGGAACACCGGGGAGCTGTTTTTT. V and J are TRBV19 and TRBJ2-2; no clear D. The CDR3 runs to 12 residues. Germline CDR1 is LNHDA and CDR2 is SQIVND (reference sequence). V lost 11 bases and J lost 1, with 8 bases in between.

This rearrangement joins TRBV4-3 to TRBJ2-1, with D perhaps TRBD2 (5 bases). Trimming removed 1 base at V and 7 bases at J, with 17 bases between. The CDR3 has 16 amino acids. CDR1 and CDR2 from the germline V gene are LGHNA and YSLEER. The CDR3 reads CASSQALRTEENEQFF. The CDR3 coding sequence is TGCGCCAGCAGCCAAGCATTGAGGACGGAGGAGAATGAGCAGTTCTTC.

This clone showed up just once. V gene TRBV7-2 combines with J gene TRBJ1-4; D unclear. V was trimmed by 8 bases and J by 0 bases, leaving 4 bases between them. Germline values: CDR1 SGHTA, CDR2 FQGNSA. The CDR3 is 12 residues long. This CDR3 is CASGPTNEKLFF. CDR3 nucleotides: TGTGCCAGCGGGCCAACTAATGAAAAACTGTTTTTT.

Concerning this clone: The final CDR3 position lacks the conserved phenylalanine or tryptophan, pointing to a likely read error. V and J are TRBV5-1 and TRBJ2-7; 8 bases align to TRBD1. Germline V gene sequence: CDR1 SGHRS, CDR2 YFSETQ. The V segment lost 0 bases and the J segment 2 bases; nucleotides outside the gene matches: 7. The CDR3 runs to 16 residues. The CDR3 reads CASSLAGQAITYEQYL. As DNA, the CDR3 is TGCGCCAGCAGCTTGGCGGGACAGGCGATAACCTACGAGCAGTACCTC.

The V gene is TRBV7-3, the J gene TRBJ2-5; D remains unclear. The CDR3 length is 13 residues. Looked up from germline, CDR1 is SGHTA and CDR2 is FQGTGA. The ends were cut back, 2 bases at V and 1 base at J, with 5 bases in the middle. The CDR3 DNA sequence: TGTGCCAGCAGCTTATCGGGCCAAGAGACCCAGTACTTC. Encoded protein: CASSLSGQETQYF.

The chain combines TRBV5-4 with TRBJ2-1; D call uncertain. This CDR3 contains 15 residues. Per the germline V gene, CDR1 is SGHNT and CDR2 is YYREEE (reference sequence). Trimming left V 3 bases short and J 0 bases short, with 10 bases between. The CDR3, as DNA: TGTGCCAGCAGCTCCTTTTCTCTCTCCTACAATGAGCAGTTCTTC. This encodes CASSSFSLSYNEQFF.

The J gene is TRBJ2-3, the V gene TRBV7-3, with 8 bases lining up with TRBD2. Trimming at V came to 4 bases and at J to 1 base, leaving 7 bases not matched to a gene. The CDR3 is 16 amino acids. The germline V gene encodes CDR1 SGHTA and CDR2 FQGTGA. CDR3 residues: CASSSGFSGGTDTQYF. CDR3 sequence (DNA): TGTGCCAGCAGCTCAGGGTTTAGCGGGGGCACAGATACGCAGTATTTT.

The sample holds a few counts of this clone. The rearrangement uses TRBV5-1 and TRBJ2-7; 8 nucleotides align to TRBD1. Germline CDR1 and CDR2: SGHRS and YFSETQ. This CDR3 is 17 amino acids long. V shed 0 bases and J 2 bases; nucleotides not matched to a gene: 10. The CDR3 DNA sequence: TGCGCCAGCAGCTTGGAAGCAATTGGACAGGGTACCTACGAGCAGTACTTC. The encoded protein is CASSLEAIGQGTYEQYF. Variable domain in full (rest from reference TRBV5-1 and TRBJ2-7): KAGVTQTPRYLIKTRGQQVTLSCSPISGHRSVSWYQQTPGQGLQFLFEYFSETQRNKGNFPGRFSGRQFSNSRSEMNVSTLELGDSALYLCASSLEAIGQGTYEQYFGPGTRLTVT.

The rearrangement uses TRBV5-4 and TRBJ2-3, with TRBD2 matching over 8 bases. The V gene end was trimmed by 5 bases and the J gene end by 5 bases; junction bases not matched to a gene: 13. The CDR3 spans 16 residues. Germline CDR1 reads SGHNT; CDR2 reads YYREEE (reference sequence). The CDR3 DNA sequence: TGTGCCAGCAGGGGTGGAGTTAGCGGGATAGGAGATACGCAGTATTTT. Translation: CASRGGVSGIGDTQYF.

The chain joins TRBV7-6 to TRBJ2-6; D uncertain. The germline gives CDR1 SGHVS, CDR2 FNYEAQ. V lost 5 bases and J 1 base, leaving 6 bases between the germline ends. This CDR3 comprises 14 residues. The CDR3 sequence: CASSQNSGANVLTF. The DNA for the CDR3 is TGTGCCAGCAGCCAGAATTCTGGGGCCAACGTCCTGACTTTC.

This chain joins TRBV30 and TRBJ2-3; 8 positions match TRBD2. The CDR3 extends over 16 amino acids. In germline, CDR1 is GTSNPN, CDR2 SVGIG (reference sequence). The ends lost 4 bases at V and 4 bases at J; junction bases unmatched: 13. The CDR3 DNA follows: TGTGCCTGGATGTCTCGGGCGGGGGGAGTAGCAGATACGCAGTATTTT. Translating gives CAWMSRAGGVADTQYF.

This clone was counted a single time. The chain is built from TRBV2 and TRBJ2-5, with 8 bases aligning to TRBD1. The CDR3 has 14 residues. The V gene's germline CDR1 is SNHLY and CDR2 FYNNEI. The V and J ends lost 8 bases and 4 bases, in that order; junction bases with no gene match: 9. The CDR3 is CASLVGRGPETQYF. In nucleotides, the CDR3 is TGTGCCAGCCTCGTGGGCAGGGGGCCAGAGACCCAGTACTTC.

This clone was counted a few times. The chain links TRBV5-4 to TRBJ1-1; possible D gene TRBD1, 6 bases. Between the trimmed V and J ends, which lost 3 bases and 4 bases, there was a span of 19 bases. The CDR3 consists of 16 residues. Germline V lookup: CDR1 SGHNT, CDR2 YYREEE (reference sequence). CDR3 in DNA: TGTGCCAGCAGCTCGAAACTCAACAGGGCCCTCACTGAAGCTTTCTTT. Amino acid sequence: CASSSKLNRALTEAFF.

To note about this clone: An end of the junction does not agree with germline; a read error may underlie this. This sequence joins TRBV7-8 and TRBJ1-2; 9 positions agree with TRBD1. CDR3 size: 13 residues. Germline V CDR1 and CDR2: SGHVS, FQNEAQ. This CDR3 is CASSQRDRVGYPF. CDR3 DNA: TGTGCCAGCAGCCAGAGGGACAGGGTTGGCTACCCCTTC.

The rearrangement links TRBV27 to TRBJ1-2; 9 bases align to TRBD1. Trimming took 5 bases from V and 10 from J; bases not matched to a gene: 8. This CDR3 is 13 amino acids long. Germline V gives CDR1 MNHEY, CDR2 SMNVEV (reference sequence). CDR3 sequence (DNA): TGTGCCAGCAGTCAAGGGACAGGGAAAGTCTACACCTTC. It yields the protein CASSQGTGKVYTF.

This chain joins TRBV10-3 and TRBJ1-2; a possible D gene is TRBD1 (5 bases). The V and J ends lost 10 bases and 5 bases respectively, with 20 bases between them. CDR3 length: 14 amino acids. Germline values: CDR1 ENHRY, CDR2 SYGVKD. The CDR3 sequence: CATQTPTVRYGYTF. The DNA for the CDR3 is TGTGCCACCCAAACCCCGACAGTAAGGTATGGCTACACCTTC.

This clone was recorded a few times. This chain joins TRBV6-5 and TRBJ2-7; 11 bases are shared with TRBD1. This CDR3 has 16 amino acids. V shed 0 bases and J 3 bases; nucleotides not matched to a gene: 4. CDR1 and CDR2 (germline): MNHEY, SVGAGI. CDR3 sequence (DNA): TGTGCCAGCAGTTACTCGGGACAGGGGGATGTCTACGAGCAGTACTTC. Amino acid sequence: CASSYSGQGDVYEQYF.

In DNA, the CDR3 is TGTGCCAGTAGTATCTCCGGGGACAGGCGCTGGCAGCCCCAGCATTTT. Translation: CASSISGDRRWQPQHF. The chain recombines TRBV19 with TRBJ1-5, with 8 positions matching TRBD1. This CDR3 has 16 residues. The V gene's germline CDR1 is LNHDA and CDR2 SQIVND (reference sequence). The ends lost 3 bases at V and 7 bases at J; junction bases unmatched: 11.

This clone was counted between two and nine times. This sequence joins TRBV6-1 and TRBJ1-4, with 9 positions matching TRBD1. There are 15 residues in the CDR3. V dropped 4 bases and J dropped 7; count of bases not matched to a gene: 7. The germline V gene has CDR1 MNHNS and CDR2 SASEGT. The CDR3 reads CASSGGQGSPEKLFF. The CDR3 DNA reads TGTGCCAGCAGTGGCGGACAGGGGAGTCCTGAAAAACTGTTTTTT.